Listed below are T cell receptor beta chains from one sample, sequenced in a study of T-cell memory formation after mild COVID-19. From the 5' RACE reads, TCRdb called clonotypes with MiXCR, one entry per CDR3 protein. The sample holds over 500,000 distinct CDR3 sequences, roughly 17% seen once. Sequenced input: PBMCs or a T cell subset sorted from them (not recorded which). Source of these receptors: an adult woman who had mild COVID-19 (a few samples of this study predate the infection). Cell type and time point are not known. CDR3s include the opening cysteine and the closing phenylalanine or tryptophan. D genes are given only for firm matches. The listing skips clone size in some rows; elsewhere it reads once, few, many or a size class.

v_call	clone_size	d_call	j_call	cdr3_aa	cdr3_nt
TRBV20-1	few	-	TRBJ1-2	CSAIQNYGYTF	TGCAGTGCTATACAGAACTATGGCTACACCTTC
TRBV4-1	few	-	TRBJ2-7	CASSHLPPGTYYSYEQYF	TGCGCCAGCAGCCACCTCCCCCCAGGGACGTACTACTCCTACGAGCAGTACTTC
TRBV4-1	-	TRBD2	TRBJ2-1	CASSQVSRWTSGGEQFF	TGCGCCAGCAGCCAGGTATCACGCTGGACTAGCGGGGGTGAGCAGTTCTTC
TRBV6-2/TRBV6-3	-	-	TRBJ2-7	CASSYKAAEQYF	TGTGCCAGCAGTTACAAGGCAGCCGAGCAGTACTTC
TRBV12-3/TRBV12-4	few	-	TRBJ1-2	CASRRSDYGYTF	TGTGCCAGCAGGCGTAGCGACTATGGCTACACCTTC
TRBV25-1	-	-	TRBJ2-1	CASSETASGPFAGDEQFF	TGTGCCAGCAGTGAAACCGCCTCGGGGCCCTTCGCAGGGGATGAGCAGTTCTTC
TRBV7-2	few	-	TRBJ2-7	CASSLAYGNEQYF	TGTGCCAGCAGCTTAGCCTACGGAAACGAGCAGTACTTC
TRBV27	-	-	TRBJ2-1	CATRSGFEQFF	TGTGCCACCAGGTCCGGGTTCGAGCAGTTCTTC
TRBV5-1	few	-	TRBJ1-1	CASSAQASLRNTEAFF	TGCGCCAGCAGCGCCCAGGCCTCTCTAAGGAACACTGAAGCTTTCTTT
TRBV15	-	-	TRBJ2-1	CATSGGQRSYNEQFF	TGTGCCACCAGCGGGGGTCAGCGCTCCTACAATGAGCAGTTCTTC
TRBV7-9	-	-	TRBJ1-6	CASTESSGVSSPLHF	TGTGCCAGCACCGAATCGTCTGGGGTTTCCTCACCCCTCCACTTT
TRBV7-9	few	TRBD2	TRBJ2-1	CASSPGRGRYNEQFF	TGTGCCAGCAGCCCGGGGCGCGGGAGGTACAATGAGCAGTTCTTC
TRBV29-1	few	TRBD2	TRBJ2-5	CSVKTSETQYF	TGCAGCGTTAAGACTAGCGAGACCCAGTACTTC
TRBV9	few	-	TRBJ2-7	CASSVEDGNFYEQYF	TGTGCCAGCAGCGTAGAAGACGGAAACTTCTACGAGCAGTACTTC
TRBV7-9	-	-	TRBJ2-3	CASSPGRGRDTQYF	TGTGCCAGCAGCCCCGGACGGGGGAGAGATACGCAGTATTTT
TRBV15	few	TRBD2	TRBJ2-1	CATSRLKGLANQQFF	TGTGCCACCAGCAGACTAAAGGGACTAGCTAATCAGCAGTTCTTC
TRBV9	few	-	TRBJ1-4	CASSVVPGWGEKLFF	TGTGCCAGCAGCGTAGTTCCGGGATGGGGTGAAAAACTGTTTTTT
TRBV27	-	-	TRBJ2-1	CASSLLEGYNEQFF	TGTGCCAGCAGTTTATTGGAGGGCTACAATGAGCAGTTCTTC
TRBV12-3/TRBV12-4	-	TRBD1	TRBJ1-1	CASTPRGQVAEAFF	TGTGCCAGCACCCCAAGGGGGCAGGTTGCTGAAGCTTTCTTT
TRBV30	many	TRBD2	TRBJ2-1	CAWSVRREGTEQFF	TGTGCCTGGAGTGTAAGGCGGGAGGGCACTGAGCAGTTCTTC
TRBV5-1	few	-	TRBJ1-1	CASSLTRGDSRTEAFF	TGCGCCAGCAGCTTAACGAGGGGTGACTCGAGGACTGAAGCTTTCTTT
TRBV5-1	many	-	TRBJ1-1	CASSLDGQGNTEAFF	TGCGCCAGCAGCTTGGATGGACAAGGGAACACTGAAGCTTTCTTT
TRBV27	few	-	TRBJ2-7	CASSFGTLGVYEQYF	TGTGCCAGCAGTTTTGGTACACTTGGCGTCTACGAGCAGTACTTC
TRBV5-6	-	TRBD2	TRBJ2-4	CASSSLAGGPLAKNIQYF	TGTGCCAGCAGCTCCCTAGCGGGGGGGCCTTTAGCCAAAAACATTCAGTACTTC
TRBV4-1	-	TRBD1	TRBJ2-7	CASSQSGSRQGIYEQYF	TGCGCCAGCAGCCAATCGGGGAGTAGACAGGGAATCTACGAGCAGTACTTC
TRBV5-1	-	TRBD1	TRBJ1-2	CASSLQGLALDGYTF	TGCGCCAGCAGCTTACAGGGGTTGGCGCTGGATGGCTACACCTTC
TRBV10-3	many	-	TRBJ2-7	CAISDGLAPYEQYF	TGTGCCATCAGTGACGGACTGGCACCCTACGAGCAGTACTTC
TRBV11-2	many	TRBD2	TRBJ2-3	CASSLKAGGPIDTQYF	TGTGCCAGCAGCCTAAAAGCGGGAGGGCCAATAGATACGCAGTATTTT
TRBV5-5	few	TRBD2	TRBJ2-3	CASSLVGGGAETQYF	TGTGCCAGCAGCTTAGTTGGCGGGGGGGCAGAGACGCAGTATTTT
TRBV5-1	-	-	TRBJ1-1	CASSPGLGATEAFF	TGCGCCAGCAGCCCGGGGTTGGGGGCCACTGAAGCTTTCTTT
TRBV29-1	-	-	TRBJ2-5	CSVEGTLGLETQYF	TGCAGCGTTGAAGGAACCCTAGGGTTGGAGACCCAGTACTTC
TRBV18	-	-	TRBJ2-4	CASSPLIGQPEGDIQYF	TGTGCCAGCTCACCACTTATTGGACAGCCAGAGGGGGACATTCAGTACTTC
TRBV20-1	-	TRBD1	TRBJ1-5	CSARADQGALGNQPQHF	TGCAGTGCTAGAGCTGATCAGGGGGCCTTGGGCAATCAGCCCCAGCATTTT
TRBV5-1	few	TRBD2	TRBJ2-7	CASRYLAGNSYEQYF	TGCGCCAGCAGATATCTAGCGGGGAACTCCTACGAGCAGTACTTC
TRBV5-1	-	TRBD1	TRBJ2-5	CSSSIETGGFGETQYF	TGCTCCAGCAGCATAGAGACAGGGGGCTTTGGAGAGACCCAGTACTTC
TRBV4-1	-	-	TRBJ2-1	CASSQRGGYSSYNEQFF	TGCGCCAGCAGCCAACGCGGGGGCTACAGCTCCTACAATGAGCAGTTCTTC
TRBV12-3/TRBV12-4	few	TRBD1	TRBJ1-2	CASSDTGTGRRYTF	TGTGCCAGCAGTGATACCGGGACAGGACGCCGGTACACCTTC
TRBV6-2/TRBV6-3	few	TRBD2	TRBJ2-3	CASSYHRTSGRVDTQYF	TGTGCCAGCAGTTACCATCGGACTAGCGGGAGAGTAGATACGCAGTATTTT
TRBV11-2	-	-	TRBJ2-6	CASSASTSGAGANVLTF	TGTGCCAGCAGCGCAAGTACCTCGGGGGCTGGGGCCAACGTCCTGACTTTC
TRBV3-1	many	-	TRBJ1-5	CASSQDVTAGQPQHF	TGTGCCAGCAGCCAAGACGTGACAGCGGGCCAGCCCCAGCATTTT
TRBV7-9	-	TRBD1	TRBJ2-1	CASRAGTAYNEQFF	TGTGCCAGCAGGGCCGGGACAGCCTACAATGAGCAGTTCTTC
TRBV2	-	-	TRBJ2-5	CASSEDETQYF	TGTGCCAGCAGTGAAGATGAGACCCAGTACTTC
TRBV5-6	-	TRBD1	TRBJ1-1	CASSMTGGLNTEAFF	TGTGCCAGCAGCATGACAGGGGGTTTAAACACTGAAGCTTTCTTT
TRBV4-3	few	-	TRBJ2-1	CASSQVRSSSYNEQFF	TGCGCCAGCAGCCAAGTGAGGAGTAGCTCCTACAATGAGCAGTTCTTC
TRBV4-3	-	TRBD2	TRBJ2-7	CASSQDLAGASYEQYF	TGCGCCAGCAGCCAGGACCTAGCGGGAGCATCCTACGAGCAGTACTTC
TRBV2	-	-	TRBJ2-3	CASSPIGASTDTQYF	TGTGCCAGCAGCCCGATCGGGGCTAGCACAGATACGCAGTATTTT
TRBV29-1	few	-	TRBJ1-1	CSDYWGEAFF	TGCAGCGATTACTGGGGAGAAGCTTTCTTT
TRBV7-2	-	-	TRBJ1-1	CASKNQRERRTEAFF	TGTGCCAGCAAAAATCAGAGGGAGAGGAGGACTGAAGCTTTCTTT
TRBV24-1	many	TRBD1	TRBJ1-5	CATSASGGSNQPQHF	TGTGCCACCAGTGCTTCAGGGGGCAGCAATCAGCCCCAGCATTTT
TRBV6-2/TRBV6-3	-	-	TRBJ2-2	CASSYSDGAGELFF	TGTGCCAGCAGTTACTCGGACGGGGCCGGGGAGCTGTTTTTT
TRBV28	many	-	TRBJ1-1	CASSLEAGDWNTEAFF	TGTGCCAGCAGTTTAGAGGCAGGGGATTGGAACACTGAAGCTTTCTTT
TRBV7-9	-	-	TRBJ2-7	CASSPIPSYEQYF	TGTGCCAGCAGCCCGATACCCTCCTACGAGCAGTACTTC
TRBV10-3	few	TRBD2	TRBJ2-7	CAISDAVAGGPGHEQYF	TGTGCCATCAGTGATGCGGTAGCGGGAGGGCCAGGCCACGAGCAGTACTTC
TRBV27	-	TRBD1	TRBJ1-1	CASSSRQGAVTEAFF	TGTGCCAGCAGTTCGCGACAGGGGGCGGTCACTGAAGCTTTCTTT
TRBV7-3	few	-	TRBJ2-3	CASRTGTDTQYF	TGTGCCAGTCGCACTGGAACAGATACGCAGTATTTT